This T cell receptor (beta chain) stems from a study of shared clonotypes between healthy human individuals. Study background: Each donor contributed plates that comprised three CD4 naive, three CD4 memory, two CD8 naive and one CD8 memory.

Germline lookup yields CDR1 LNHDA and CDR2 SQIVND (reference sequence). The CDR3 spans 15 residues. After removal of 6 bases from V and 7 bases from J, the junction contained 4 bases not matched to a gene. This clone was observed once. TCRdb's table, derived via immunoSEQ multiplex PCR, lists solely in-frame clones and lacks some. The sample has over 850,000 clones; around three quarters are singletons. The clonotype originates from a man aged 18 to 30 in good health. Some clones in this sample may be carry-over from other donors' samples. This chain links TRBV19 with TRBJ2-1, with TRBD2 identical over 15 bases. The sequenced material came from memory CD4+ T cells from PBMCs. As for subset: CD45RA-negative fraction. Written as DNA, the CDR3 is TGTGCCAGTAGGAGGACTAGCGGGAGGGAGAATGAGCAGTTCTTC. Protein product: CASRRTSGRENEQFF.